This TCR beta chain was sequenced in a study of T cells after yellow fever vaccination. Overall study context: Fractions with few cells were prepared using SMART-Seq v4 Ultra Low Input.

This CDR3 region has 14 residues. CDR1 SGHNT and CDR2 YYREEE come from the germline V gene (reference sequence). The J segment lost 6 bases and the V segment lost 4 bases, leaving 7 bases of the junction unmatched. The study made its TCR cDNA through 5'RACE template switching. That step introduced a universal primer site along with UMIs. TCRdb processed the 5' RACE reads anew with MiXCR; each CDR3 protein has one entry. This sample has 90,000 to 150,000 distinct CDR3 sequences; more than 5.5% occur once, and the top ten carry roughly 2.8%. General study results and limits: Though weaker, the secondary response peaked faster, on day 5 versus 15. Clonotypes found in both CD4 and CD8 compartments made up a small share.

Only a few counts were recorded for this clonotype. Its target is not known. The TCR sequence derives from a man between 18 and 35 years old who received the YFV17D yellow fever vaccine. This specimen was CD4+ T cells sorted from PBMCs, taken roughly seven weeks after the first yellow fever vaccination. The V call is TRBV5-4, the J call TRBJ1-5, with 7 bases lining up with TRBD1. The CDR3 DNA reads TGTGCCAGCAGCCCTGACAGGGAGCCTCAGCCCCAGCATTTT. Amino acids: CASSPDREPQPQHF.